These 14 T cell receptor beta chains were all obtained from the same sample, sequenced in a study of cytomegalovirus exposure and HLA in healthy donors. A multiplex PCR was run with 60 Vbeta primers and 13 Jbeta primers. Clones were read by immunoSEQ multiplex PCR, and TCRdb kept only the in-frame ones, dropping some. The sample holds over 150,000 clones; 60% to 75% are singletons and the top ten take over 2.5%. Sample: PBMCs. Receptor source: a man aged 18 to 30 in good health and CMV-seronegative.

The rearrangement links TRBV28 to TRBJ2-7; 7 bases line up with TRBD1. Germline lookup yields CDR1 MDHEN and CDR2 SYDVKM. V was clipped by 2 bases and J by 2 bases; unmatched bases: 3. The CDR3 loop spans 14 amino acids. The CDR3 here is CASSLGDRAYEQYV. The CDR3 nucleotides read TGTGCCAGCAGTTTAGGGGACAGAGCCTACGAGCAGTACGTC.

The genes are TRBV29-1 and TRBJ2-2, with D tentatively TRBD1 (6 bases). Germline lookup yields CDR1 SQVTM and CDR2 ANQGSEA. Trimming removed 6 bases at V and 2 bases at J, with 19 bases between. The CDR3 runs to 16 residues. CDR3 sequence (DNA): TGCAGCGTGGCCGGGACACCGGCGGATAACACCGGGGAGCTGTTTTTT. Residues: CSVAGTPADNTGELFF.

The J gene is TRBJ1-5, the V gene TRBV7-8; TRBD1 aligns across 7 bases. The CDR3 runs to 17 residues. Losses at the gene ends were 5 bases for V and 3 bases for J; bases not matched to a gene: 13. CDR1 and CDR2 from the germline V gene are SGHVS and FQNEAQ. For the CDR3, the DNA is TGTGCCAGCAGCGCGACATCGCGGACAGGCGCCAATCAGCCCCAGCATTTT. This encodes CASSATSRTGANQPQHF.

Regarding this clone: At one end the junction does not follow the germline gene, possibly because of a read error. The V gene is TRBV27, the J gene TRBJ2-6; D is possibly TRBD1 (5 bases). The CDR3 runs to 15 residues. The V gene's germline CDR1 is MNHEY and CDR2 SMNVEV (reference sequence). The CDR3 coding sequence is TGTGCCAGCAGTTTGCTGGGCTCTGGGGCCAACGGCCTGACTTTC. Translated: CASSLLGSGANGLTF.

The chain has TRBV2 and TRBJ2-1; no firm D call. This CDR3 contains 15 residues. Germline-derived CDR1 and CDR2 are SNHLY and FYNNEI. V was clipped by 4 bases and J by 0 bases, with 10 bases between them. The CDR3 region has the DNA TGTGCCAGCAGTGTACAGAGCTTCTCCTACAATGAGCAGTTCTTC. As protein: CASSVQSFSYNEQFF.

V is TRBV11-2 and J is TRBJ1-3, with unresolved D. The germline V and J ends were trimmed by 1 base and 2 bases, with 9 bases remaining between them. The germline CDR1 and CDR2 sequences are SGHAT and FQNNGV. The CDR3 spans 15 residues. CDR3 sequence reads: CASSLGAGPGNTIYF. CDR3 nucleotides: TGTGCCAGCAGCTTAGGGGCAGGCCCTGGAAACACCATATATTTT.

CDR3 amino acids: CASSRPGTVENIQYF. The CDR3 DNA follows: TGTGCCAGCAGTAGACCCGGGACAGTAGAAAACATTCAGTACTTC. The V and J genes are TRBV28 and TRBJ2-4; TRBD1 matches 7 bases. J gave up 5 bases and V 5 bases, and 9 bases lay outside the gene matches. Germline CDR1 is MDHEN and CDR2 is SYDVKM. The CDR3 spans 15 residues.

This clone came up a few times. The chain employs TRBV7-9 and TRBJ2-1; 9 bases align to TRBD2. The CDR3 has 17 amino acids. Looked up from germline, CDR1 is SEHNR and CDR2 is FQNEAQ (reference sequence). V lost 5 bases and J lost 4; bases outside the gene matches: 12. CDR3 nucleotide sequence: TGTGCCAGCAGCCCCAGAGGGGGACTAGCCGGGTACAATGAGCAGTTCTTC. Translation: CASSPRGGLAGYNEQFF.

This chain links TRBV7-9 with TRBJ1-6; D gene unclear. Germline CDR1 and CDR2: SEHNR and FQNEAQ (reference sequence). V lost 2 bases to trimming and J lost 10 bases, with 12 bases between them. The CDR3 totals 14 residues. In nucleotides, the CDR3 is TGTGCCAGCAGCTTAAAGGGATGGAGGTCACCCCTCCACTTT. Residues: CASSLKGWRSPLHF.

This chain uses TRBV2 with TRBJ2-2, with 10 positions matching TRBD2. V dropped 3 bases and J dropped 5; count of bases not matched to a gene: 6. Germline CDR1 SNHLY, CDR2 FYNNEI. This CDR3 is built from 16 residues. CDR3 nucleotides: TGTGCCAGCAGTGATGCAGCGGGGGGGTATACCGGGGAGCTGTTTTTT. This sequence encodes CASSDAAGGYTGELFF.

V is TRBV15 and J is TRBJ2-2; D is undetermined. Germline values: CDR1 LNHNV, CDR2 YYDKDF (reference sequence). The CDR3 is made up of 14 amino acids. The V gene lost 5 bases and the J gene lost 5 bases, with 12 bases spanning the gap. The CDR3 loop is CATSPQRATGELFF. Here the CDR3 DNA reads TGTGCCACCAGCCCCCAGCGAGCAACCGGGGAGCTGTTTTTT. The entire variable domain, with the rest obtained from reference TRBV15 and TRBJ2-2, is as follows: DAMVIQNPRYQVTQFGKPVTLSCSQTLNHNVMYWYQQKSSQAPKLLFHYYDKDFNNEADTPDNFQSRRPNTSFCFLDIRSPGLGDTAMYLCATSPQRATGELFFGEGSRLTVL.

The genes are TRBV18 and TRBJ2-3; a possible D gene is TRBD1 (7 bases). This CDR3 spans 16 amino acids. Trimming shortened V by 0 bases and J by 0 bases, and 10 bases separated the two germline ends. Looked up from germline, CDR1 is KGHSH and CDR2 is LQKENI. CDR3 protein: CASSPPEGASTDTQYF. The CDR3 DNA reads as TGTGCCAGCTCACCACCGGAGGGGGCTAGCACAGATACGCAGTATTTT.

This clone was recorded once. The chain links TRBV30 to TRBJ1-4; no firm D call. The germline CDR1 and CDR2 sequences are GTSNPN and SVGIG (reference sequence). Between the trimmed V and J ends, which lost 8 bases and 3 bases, there was a span of 13 bases. The CDR3 sequence is 13 residues long. The chain's CDR3 is CARNSISNEKLFF. The CDR3 coding sequence is TGTGCCCGGAACAGTATCTCTAATGAAAAACTGTTTTTT.

The gene calls are TRBV10-3 and TRBJ2-3; D unclear. Germline values: CDR1 ENHRY, CDR2 SYGVKD. V lost 0 bases and J lost 2, with 12 bases in between. The CDR3 has 16 residues. CDR3 bases: TGTGCCATCAGTGAGTCAACAGCCCTGCACACAGATACGCAGTATTTT. Translating gives CAISESTALHTDTQYF.